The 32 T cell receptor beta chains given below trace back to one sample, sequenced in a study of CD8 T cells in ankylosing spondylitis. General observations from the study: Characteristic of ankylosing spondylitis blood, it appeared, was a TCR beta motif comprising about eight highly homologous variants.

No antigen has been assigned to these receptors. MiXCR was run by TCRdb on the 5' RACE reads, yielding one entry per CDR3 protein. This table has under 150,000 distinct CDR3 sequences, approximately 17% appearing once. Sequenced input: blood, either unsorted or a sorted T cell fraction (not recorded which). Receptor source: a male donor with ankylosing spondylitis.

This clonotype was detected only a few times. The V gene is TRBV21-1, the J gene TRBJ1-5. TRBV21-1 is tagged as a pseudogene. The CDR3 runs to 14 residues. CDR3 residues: CASSTYLGRGPQHF. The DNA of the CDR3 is TGTGCCAGCAGTACCTATCTTGGGAGGGGGCCCCAGCATTTT.

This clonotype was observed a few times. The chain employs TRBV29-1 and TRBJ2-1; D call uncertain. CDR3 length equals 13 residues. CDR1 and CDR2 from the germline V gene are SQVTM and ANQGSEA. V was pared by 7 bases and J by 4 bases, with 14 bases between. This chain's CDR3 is CSALLGSYNEQFF. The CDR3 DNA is TGCAGCGCCCTTCTCGGGTCGTACAATGAGCAGTTCTTC.

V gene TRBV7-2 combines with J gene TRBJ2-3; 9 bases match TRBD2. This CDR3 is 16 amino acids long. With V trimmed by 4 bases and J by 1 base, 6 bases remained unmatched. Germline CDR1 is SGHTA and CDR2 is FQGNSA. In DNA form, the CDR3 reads TGTGCCAGCAGCTCTGGACTAGCGCGACGCACAGATACGCAGTATTTT. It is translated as CASSSGLARRTDTQYF. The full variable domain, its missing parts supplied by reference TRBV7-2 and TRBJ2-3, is GAGVSQSPSNKVTEKGKDVELRCDPISGHTALYWYRQSLGQGLEFLIYFQGNSAPDKSGLPSDRFSAERTGGSVSTLTIQRTQQEDSAVYLCASSSGLARRTDTQYFGPGTRLTVL.

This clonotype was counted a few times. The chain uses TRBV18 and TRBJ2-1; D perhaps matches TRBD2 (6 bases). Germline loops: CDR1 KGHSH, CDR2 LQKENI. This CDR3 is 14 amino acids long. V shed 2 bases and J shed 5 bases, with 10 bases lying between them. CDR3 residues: CASSPKIADNEQFF. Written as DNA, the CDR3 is TGTGCCAGCTCACCAAAGATAGCGGACAATGAGCAGTTCTTC.

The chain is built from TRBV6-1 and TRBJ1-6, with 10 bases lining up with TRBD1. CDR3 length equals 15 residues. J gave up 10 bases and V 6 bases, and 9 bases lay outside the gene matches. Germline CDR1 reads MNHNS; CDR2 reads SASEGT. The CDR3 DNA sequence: TGTGCCAGCAGCAACGAGGGGACAGGGGACTCACCCCTCCACTTT. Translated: CASSNEGTGDSPLHF.

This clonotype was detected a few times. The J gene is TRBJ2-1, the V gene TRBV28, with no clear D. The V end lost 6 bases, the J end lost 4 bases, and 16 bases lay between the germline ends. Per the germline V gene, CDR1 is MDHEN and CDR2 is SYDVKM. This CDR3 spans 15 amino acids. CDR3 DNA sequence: TGTGCCAGCAGCTCGAGGAGACCTTTTTACAATGAGCAGTTCTTC. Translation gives CASSSRRPFYNEQFF.

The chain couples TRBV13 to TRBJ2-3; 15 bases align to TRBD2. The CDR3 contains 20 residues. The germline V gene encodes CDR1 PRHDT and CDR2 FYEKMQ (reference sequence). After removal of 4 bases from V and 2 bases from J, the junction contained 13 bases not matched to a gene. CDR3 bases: TGTGCCAGCAGCTCGACTAAGGGGACTAGCGGGAGGCACGTCACAGATACGCAGTATTTT. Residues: CASSSTKGTSGRHVTDTQYF. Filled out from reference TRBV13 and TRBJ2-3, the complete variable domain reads AAGVIQSPRHLIKEKRETATLKCYPIPRHDTVYWYQQGPGQDPQFLISFYEKMQSDKGSIPDRFSAQQFSDYHSELNMSSLELGDSALYFCASSSTKGTSGRHVTDTQYFGPGTRLTVL.

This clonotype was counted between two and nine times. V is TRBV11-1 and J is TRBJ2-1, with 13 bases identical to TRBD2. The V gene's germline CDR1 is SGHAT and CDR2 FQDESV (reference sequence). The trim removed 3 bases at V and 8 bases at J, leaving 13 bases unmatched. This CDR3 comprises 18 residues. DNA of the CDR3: TGTGCCAGCAGCTTGACTAGCGGGAGGAACCCCGGACCCCATGAGCAGTTCTTC. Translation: CASSLTSGRNPGPHEQFF.

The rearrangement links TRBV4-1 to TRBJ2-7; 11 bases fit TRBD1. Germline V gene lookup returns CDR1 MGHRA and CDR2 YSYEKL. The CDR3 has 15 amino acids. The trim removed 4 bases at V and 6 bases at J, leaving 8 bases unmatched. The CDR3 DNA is TGCGCCAGCAGCCTCCAGCCGGGGACAGGGGGCGAGCAGTACTTC. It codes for CASSLQPGTGGEQYF.

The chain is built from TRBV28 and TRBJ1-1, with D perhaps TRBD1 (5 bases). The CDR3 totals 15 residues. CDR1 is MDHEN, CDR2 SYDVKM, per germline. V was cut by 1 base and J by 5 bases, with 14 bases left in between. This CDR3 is CASSLLRRELTEAFF. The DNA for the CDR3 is TGTGCCAGCAGTTTATTGCGCAGGGAATTAACTGAAGCTTTCTTT.

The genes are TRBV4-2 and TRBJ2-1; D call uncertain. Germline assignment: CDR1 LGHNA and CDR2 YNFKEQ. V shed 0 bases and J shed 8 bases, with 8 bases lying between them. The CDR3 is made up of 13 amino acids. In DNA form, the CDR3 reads TGTGCCAGCAGCCAAGACCTTATCCATGAGCAGTTCTTC. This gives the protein CASSQDLIHEQFF.

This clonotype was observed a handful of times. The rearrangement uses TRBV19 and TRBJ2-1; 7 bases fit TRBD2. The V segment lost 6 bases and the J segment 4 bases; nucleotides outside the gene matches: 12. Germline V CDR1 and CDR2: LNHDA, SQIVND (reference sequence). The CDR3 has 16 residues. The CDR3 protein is CASRLDGAGLYNEQFF. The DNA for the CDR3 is TGTGCCAGTAGATTGGATGGAGCGGGGTTGTACAATGAGCAGTTCTTC.

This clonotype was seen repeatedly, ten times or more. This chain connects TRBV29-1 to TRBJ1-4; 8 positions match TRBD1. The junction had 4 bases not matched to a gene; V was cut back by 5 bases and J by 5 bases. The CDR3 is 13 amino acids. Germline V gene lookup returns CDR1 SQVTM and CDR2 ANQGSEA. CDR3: CSVQTGDNEKLFF. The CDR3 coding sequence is TGCAGCGTTCAGACAGGGGACAATGAAAAACTGTTTTTT.

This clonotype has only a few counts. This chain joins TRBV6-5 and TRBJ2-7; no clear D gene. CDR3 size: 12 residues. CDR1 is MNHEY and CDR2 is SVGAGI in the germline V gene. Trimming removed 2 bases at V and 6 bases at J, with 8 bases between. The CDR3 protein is CASSYGLAEQYF. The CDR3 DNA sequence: TGTGCCAGCAGTTACGGTTTGGCCGAGCAGTACTTC.

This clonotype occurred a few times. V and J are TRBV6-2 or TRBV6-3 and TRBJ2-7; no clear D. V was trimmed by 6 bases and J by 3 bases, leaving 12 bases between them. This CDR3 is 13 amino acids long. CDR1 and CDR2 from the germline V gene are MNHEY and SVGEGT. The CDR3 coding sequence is TGTGCCAGCAGCATTGGGCCTAACTACGAGCAGTACTTC. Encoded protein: CASSIGPNYEQYF.

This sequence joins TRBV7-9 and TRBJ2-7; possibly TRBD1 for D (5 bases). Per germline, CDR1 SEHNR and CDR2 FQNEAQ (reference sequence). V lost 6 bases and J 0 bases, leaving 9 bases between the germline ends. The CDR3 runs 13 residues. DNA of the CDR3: TGTGCCAGCAGGACAACAGGCTCCTACGAGCAGTACTTC. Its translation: CASRTTGSYEQYF. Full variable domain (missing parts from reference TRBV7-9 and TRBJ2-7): DTGVSQNPRHKITKRGQNVTFRCDPISEHNRLYWYRQTLGQGPEFLTYFQNEAQLEKSRLLSDRFSAERPKGSFSTLEIQRTEQGDSAMYLCASRTTGSYEQYFGPGTRLTVT.

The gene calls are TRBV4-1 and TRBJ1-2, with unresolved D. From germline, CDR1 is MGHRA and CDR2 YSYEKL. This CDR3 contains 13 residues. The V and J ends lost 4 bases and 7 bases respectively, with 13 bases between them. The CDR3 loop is CASSLGPSIGYTF. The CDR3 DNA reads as TGCGCCAGCAGCCTAGGACCGTCTATTGGCTACACCTTC.

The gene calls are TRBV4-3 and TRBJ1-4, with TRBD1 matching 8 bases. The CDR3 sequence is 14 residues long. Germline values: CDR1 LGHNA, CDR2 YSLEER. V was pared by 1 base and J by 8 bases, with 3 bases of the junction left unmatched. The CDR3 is CASSQGTGNEKLFF. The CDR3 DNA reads TGCGCCAGCAGCCAAGGGACAGGGAACGAAAAACTGTTTTTT.

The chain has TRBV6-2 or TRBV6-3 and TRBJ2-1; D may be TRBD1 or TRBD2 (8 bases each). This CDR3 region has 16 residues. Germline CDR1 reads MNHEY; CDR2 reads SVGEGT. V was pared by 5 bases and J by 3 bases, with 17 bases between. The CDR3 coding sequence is TGTGCCAGCAGTCACAGGGGGACTAGATACTACAATGAGCAGTTCTTC. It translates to CASSHRGTRYYNEQFF.

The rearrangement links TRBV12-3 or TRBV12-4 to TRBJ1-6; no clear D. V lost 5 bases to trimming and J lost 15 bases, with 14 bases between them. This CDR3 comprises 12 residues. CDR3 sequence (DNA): TGTGCCAGCAGTACGGACCGGGCGCTCCTCCACTTT. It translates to CASSTDRALLHF.

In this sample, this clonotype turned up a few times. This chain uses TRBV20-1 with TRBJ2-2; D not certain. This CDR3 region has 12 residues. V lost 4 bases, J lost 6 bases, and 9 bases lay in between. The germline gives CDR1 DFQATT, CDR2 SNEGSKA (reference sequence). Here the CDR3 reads CSAKNSPGELFF. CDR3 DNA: TGCAGTGCTAAAAATTCCCCCGGGGAGCTGTTTTTT.

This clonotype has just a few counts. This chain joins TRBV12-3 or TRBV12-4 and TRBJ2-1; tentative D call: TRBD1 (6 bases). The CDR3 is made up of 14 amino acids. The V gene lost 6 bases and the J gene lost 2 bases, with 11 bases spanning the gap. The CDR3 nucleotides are TGTGCCAGCAGCCGAGGGGGTCCCTACAATGAGCAGTTCTTC. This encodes CASSRGGPYNEQFF.

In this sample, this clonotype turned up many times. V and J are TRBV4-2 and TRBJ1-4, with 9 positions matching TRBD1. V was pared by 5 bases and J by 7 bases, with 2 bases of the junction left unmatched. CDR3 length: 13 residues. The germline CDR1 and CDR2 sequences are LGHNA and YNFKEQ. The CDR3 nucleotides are TGTGCCAGCAGCGAACAGGGGGCTGAAAAACTGTTTTTT. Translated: CASSEQGAEKLFF.

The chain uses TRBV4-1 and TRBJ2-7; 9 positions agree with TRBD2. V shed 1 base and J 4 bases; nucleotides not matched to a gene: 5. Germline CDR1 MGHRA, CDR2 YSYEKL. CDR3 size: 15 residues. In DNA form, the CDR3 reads TGCGCCAGCAGCCAAGGGCCTAGCGGGATTTACGAGCAGTACTTC. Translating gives CASSQGPSGIYEQYF.

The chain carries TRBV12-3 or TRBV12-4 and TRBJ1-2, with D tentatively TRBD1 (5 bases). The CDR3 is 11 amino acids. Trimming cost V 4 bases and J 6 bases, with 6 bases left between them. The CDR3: CASSWGDGYTF. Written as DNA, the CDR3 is TGTGCCAGCAGTTGGGGGGATGGCTACACCTTC.

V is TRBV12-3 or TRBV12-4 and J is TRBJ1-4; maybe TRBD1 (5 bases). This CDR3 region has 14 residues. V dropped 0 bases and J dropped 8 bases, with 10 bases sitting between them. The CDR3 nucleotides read TGTGCCAGCAGTTTAGCCGGGGGAGGGGAAAAACTGTTTTTT. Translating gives CASSLAGGGEKLFF.

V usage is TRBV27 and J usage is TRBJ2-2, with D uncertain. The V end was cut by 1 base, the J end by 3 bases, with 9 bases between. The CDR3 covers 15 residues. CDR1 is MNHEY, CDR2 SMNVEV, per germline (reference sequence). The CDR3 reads CASSLYEVYTGELFF. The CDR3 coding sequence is TGTGCCAGCAGTTTATACGAGGTTTACACCGGGGAGCTGTTTTTT.

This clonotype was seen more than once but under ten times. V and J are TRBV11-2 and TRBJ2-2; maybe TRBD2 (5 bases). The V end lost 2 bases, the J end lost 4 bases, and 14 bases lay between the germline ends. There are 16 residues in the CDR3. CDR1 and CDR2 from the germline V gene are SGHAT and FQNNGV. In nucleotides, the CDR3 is TGTGCCAGCAGCTTAATCACGGGATTCAGCACCGGGGAGCTGTTTTTT. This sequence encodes CASSLITGFSTGELFF.

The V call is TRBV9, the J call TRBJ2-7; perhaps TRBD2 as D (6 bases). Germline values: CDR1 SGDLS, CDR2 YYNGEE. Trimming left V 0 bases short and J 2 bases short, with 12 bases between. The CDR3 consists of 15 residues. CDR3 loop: CASSVGGSGTYEQYF. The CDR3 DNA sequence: TGTGCCAGCAGCGTAGGGGGTAGCGGAACCTACGAGCAGTACTTC.

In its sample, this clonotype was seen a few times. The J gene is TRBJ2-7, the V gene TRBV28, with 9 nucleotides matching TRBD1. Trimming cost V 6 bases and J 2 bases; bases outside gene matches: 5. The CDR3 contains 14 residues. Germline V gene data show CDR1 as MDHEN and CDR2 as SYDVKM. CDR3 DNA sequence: TGTGCCAGCAGGACAGGGGGATCCACCTACGAGCAGTACTTC. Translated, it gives CASRTGGSTYEQYF.

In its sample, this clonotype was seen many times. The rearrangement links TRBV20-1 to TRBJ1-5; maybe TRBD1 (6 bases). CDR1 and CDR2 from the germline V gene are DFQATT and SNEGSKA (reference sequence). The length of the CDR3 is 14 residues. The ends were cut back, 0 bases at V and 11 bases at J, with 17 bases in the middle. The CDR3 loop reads CSARDRSPGGSQHF. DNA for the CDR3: TGCAGTGCTAGAGATAGATCTCCGGGGGGCTCCCAGCATTTT.

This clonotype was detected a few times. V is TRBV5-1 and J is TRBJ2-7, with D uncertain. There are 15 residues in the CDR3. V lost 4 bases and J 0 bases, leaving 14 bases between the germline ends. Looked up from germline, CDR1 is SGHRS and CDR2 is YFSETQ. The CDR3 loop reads CASSASGTVSYEQYF. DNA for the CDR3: TGCGCCAGCAGCGCCTCAGGAACCGTCTCCTACGAGCAGTACTTC.